Shown below are 28 T cell receptor beta chains from a single sample sequenced in a study of T cells in Graves' hyperthyroidism and ophthalmopathy. RNA transcripts yielded amplified TCR beta CDR3 regions. The primer set for the first-round RT-PCR of the TCR CDR3 was HTBI. TCRdb re-derived calls from the multiplex PCR reads in MiXCR, one entry per CDR3 protein. The sample includes 300,000 to 500,000 distinct CDR3 sequences, more than 13% seen only once; the top ten take 25% to 30%. Sequenced sample: blood. These receptors were obtained from a man between 45 and 60 years old with Graves' ophthalmopathy.

This clonotype came up many times. The rearrangement uses TRBV7-2 and TRBJ2-3; D gene ambiguous. This CDR3 has 17 residues. Trimming took 4 bases from V and 0 from J, leaving 17 bases between them. CDR1 and CDR2 from the germline V gene are SGHTA and FQGNSA. CDR3 in amino acids: CASSSTIEWRSTDTQYF. The CDR3 coding sequence is TGTGCCAGCAGCTCCACAATCGAGTGGCGGAGCACAGATACGCAGTATTTT.

This chain links TRBV12-3 or TRBV12-4 with TRBJ2-1, with 10 nucleotides matching TRBD2. Unmatched junction bases numbered 7, after V lost 2 bases and J lost 3 bases. The CDR3 is 17 residues long. The DNA of the CDR3 is TGTGCCAGCAGTTTAAGCCTAGCGGGAGACCTCTACAATGAGCAGTTCTTC. This gives the protein CASSLSLAGDLYNEQFF.

This clonotype was seen a few times. This chain joins TRBV5-1 and TRBJ2-5, with TRBD2 matching 10 bases. This CDR3 is built from 14 residues. V lost 1 base, J lost 4 bases, and 1 base stayed unmatched. Germline CDR1 and CDR2: SGHRS and YFSETQ. DNA for the CDR3: TGCGCCAGCAGCTTGATAGCGGGAGGAGAGACCCAGTACTTC. Translating gives CASSLIAGGETQYF.

There are a few counts of this clonotype. This sequence joins TRBV29-1 and TRBJ1-3, with 7 positions matching TRBD1. This CDR3 contains 13 residues. Germline-derived CDR1 and CDR2 are SQVTM and ANQGSEA. After removal of 6 bases from V and 2 bases from J, the junction contained 4 bases not matched to a gene. For the CDR3, the DNA is TGCAGCGTAAGGACAGGACCTGGAAACACCATATATTTT. Protein product: CSVRTGPGNTIYF.

This clonotype was seen repeatedly, ten times or more. This sequence joins TRBV30 and TRBJ2-7, with 8 bases matching TRBD1. The CDR3 is 17 amino acids. After removal of 0 bases from V and 7 bases from J, the junction contained 17 bases not matched to a gene. The germline V gene has CDR1 GTSNPN and CDR2 SVGIG (reference sequence). DNA for the CDR3: TGTGCCTGGAGTGTTTACGGACAGGGCGGTAGAGGCAGGGAGCAGTACTTC. Residues: CAWSVYGQGGRGREQYF. The whole variable domain, remainder taken from reference TRBV30 and TRBJ2-7, is SQTIHQWPATLVQPVGSPLSLECTVEGTSNPNLYWYRQAAGRGLQLLFYSVGIGQISSEVPQNLSASRPQDRQFILSSKKLLLSDSGFYLCAWSVYGQGGRGREQYFGPGTRLTVT.

This clonotype was recorded many times. The chain has TRBV20-1 and TRBJ2-3; 9 bases are shared with TRBD2. Germline V gives CDR1 DFQATT, CDR2 SNEGSKA (reference sequence). The CDR3 length is 14 residues. V lost 6 bases to trimming and J lost 2 bases; unmatched junction nucleotides: 6. The CDR3 coding sequence is TGCAGTGCCAACCTAGCGGGAAACACAGATACGCAGTATTTT. As protein: CSANLAGNTDTQYF.

The chain is built from TRBV6-5 and TRBJ2-2; D is unclear. V lost 1 base and J 2 bases, leaving 5 bases between the germline ends. The germline CDR1 and CDR2 sequences are MNHEY and SVGAGI. The CDR3 is 14 amino acids. The CDR3 spells CASSYYRNTGELFF. The DNA for the CDR3 is TGTGCCAGCAGTTACTATAGAAACACCGGGGAGCTGTTTTTT.

Remarks on this clonotype: One end of the junction varies from germline; a read error may be responsible. This rearrangement joins TRBV29-1 to TRBJ2-7; 10 bases match TRBD2. CDR3 size: 16 residues. CDR1 and CDR2 (germline): SQVTM, ANQGSEA. CDR3 nucleotide sequence: TGCAGCGTTGAATCCCCTAGCGGGAGCGGTTCCTCCGAGCAGTACTTC. It encodes CSVESPSGSGSSEQYF.

This clonotype was counted many times. The genes are TRBV12-3 or TRBV12-4 and TRBJ1-1; D gene ambiguous. The CDR3 has 13 residues. V was cut by 2 bases and J by 3 bases, with 7 bases left in between. The CDR3 reads CASSLLKDTEAFF. Written as DNA, the CDR3 is TGTGCCAGCAGTTTACTAAAGGACACTGAAGCTTTCTTT.

This clonotype was counted ten times or more. This sequence joins TRBV2 and TRBJ1-2; D gene uncertain. CDR1 is SNHLY, CDR2 FYNNEI, per germline. CDR3 length: 15 amino acids. V was trimmed by 3 bases and J by 0 bases, leaving 11 bases between them. The CDR3 nucleotides read TGTGCCAGCAGTGATGGGGAGAGAGCTAACTATGGCTACACCTTC. This encodes CASSDGERANYGYTF.

The chain links TRBV3-1 to TRBJ1-1; no definite D call. There are 14 residues in the CDR3. With 3 bases removed from V and 4 bases from J, the gap between germline ends came to 12 bases. The germline CDR1 and CDR2 sequences are LGHDT and YNNKEL (reference sequence). CDR3 amino acids: CASSQTVWGTEAFF. CDR3 bases: TGTGCCAGCAGCCAGACCGTGTGGGGCACTGAAGCTTTCTTT.

This clonotype was seen many times. The chain employs TRBV20-1 and TRBJ1-2, with TRBD1 matching over 9 bases. V was clipped by 6 bases and J by 4 bases; unmatched bases: 12. This CDR3 is 15 amino acids long. Germline V gene data show CDR1 as DFQATT and CDR2 as SNEGSKA (reference sequence). This chain's CDR3 is CSAGDSGQGGYGYTF. CDR3 bases: TGCAGTGCCGGAGACTCGGGACAGGGCGGCTATGGCTACACCTTC.

On this clonotype: This clone may be a read error of a much larger clone one base away. This chain uses TRBV6-7 with TRBJ2-1; D unresolved. TRBV6-7 belongs to the ORF category, with a function that is uncertain. The CDR3 covers 17 residues. The CDR3 DNA sequence: TGTACCAGCAGTTATCCAGACATGGATAGCTCCTACAATGAGCAGTTCTTC. Its protein is CTSSYPDMDSSYNEQFF.

This clonotype was detected many times. This chain connects TRBV6-1 to TRBJ2-7; a possible D gene is TRBD2 (5 bases). CDR1 is MNHNS and CDR2 is SASEGT in the germline V gene. Trimming took 2 bases from V and 1 from J, leaving 9 bases between them. The CDR3 sequence is 14 residues long. The CDR3 sequence is CASSEPGRSYEQYF. CDR3 nucleotides: TGTGCCAGCAGTGAACCGGGAAGATCCTACGAGCAGTACTTC.

This clonotype occurred many times. The chain employs TRBV29-1 and TRBJ2-3; a weak D match, TRBD1 (5 bases). Trimming removed 4 bases at V and 2 bases at J, with 10 bases between. CDR3 length: 13 amino acids. Germline lookup yields CDR1 SQVTM and CDR2 ANQGSEA. The CDR3 spells CSVVVGDTDTQYF. CDR3 nucleotides: TGCAGCGTTGTAGTAGGGGACACAGATACGCAGTATTTT.

Ten or more counts support this clonotype. This chain links TRBV25-1 with TRBJ2-3; no clear D gene. CDR3 length equals 12 residues. V lost 7 bases and J lost 7, with 12 bases in between. CDR1 is MGHDK and CDR2 is SYGVNS in the germline V gene. This chain's CDR3 is CASNRDPNTQYF. The CDR3 coding sequence is TGTGCCAGCAATCGTGACCCAAATACGCAGTATTTT.

Many counts were recorded for this clonotype. V usage is TRBV29-1 and J usage is TRBJ1-1, with 9 nucleotides matching TRBD1. Germline values: CDR1 SQVTM, CDR2 ANQGSEA. The V and J ends lost 6 bases and 6 bases, in that order; junction bases with no gene match: 5. This CDR3 contains 12 residues. CDR3 DNA sequence: TGCAGCGTGGGACAGGGACGGTCTGAAGCTTTCTTT. Its translation is CSVGQGRSEAFF.

This clonotype has a count of ten or more. This chain uses TRBV18 with TRBJ2-5; D call uncertain. This CDR3 contains 14 residues. Germline V gene lookup returns CDR1 KGHSH and CDR2 LQKENI. V was trimmed by 0 bases and J by 2 bases, leaving 7 bases between them. In DNA, the CDR3 is TGTGCCAGCTCACCACCGTCCAGACAAGAGACCCAGTACTTC. Protein sequence: CASSPPSRQETQYF. The whole variable domain, remainder taken from reference TRBV18 and TRBJ2-5, is NAGVMQNPRHLVRRRGQEARLRCSPMKGHSHVYWYRQLPEEGLKFMVYLQKENIIDESGMPKERFSAEFPKEGPSILRIQQVVRGDSAAYFCASSPPSRQETQYFGPGTRLLVL.

This clonotype was picked up many times. V is TRBV5-1 and J is TRBJ2-3; D unresolved. Per germline, CDR1 SGHRS and CDR2 YFSETQ. The CDR3 has 15 amino acids. V was cut by 4 bases and J by 2 bases, with 14 bases left in between. The CDR3 here is CASSPNTASTDTQYF. In DNA form, the CDR3 reads TGCGCCAGCAGCCCGAACACCGCATCCACAGATACGCAGTATTTT.

This clonotype has at least ten counts. The rearrangement joins TRBV18 to TRBJ1-1; D possibly corresponds to TRBD1 (5 bases). Germline V lookup: CDR1 KGHSH, CDR2 LQKENI. The CDR3 covers 15 residues. The ends were cut back, 0 bases at V and 3 bases at J, with 11 bases in the middle. The CDR3: CASSPPSTGDTEAFF. The CDR3 coding sequence is TGTGCCAGCTCACCACCTTCAACGGGGGACACTGAAGCTTTCTTT.

In its sample, this clonotype was seen many times. The CDR3 DNA is TGTGCCAGCAGCTCCGGGGCGGCTGCTAACTATGGCTACACCTTC. It encodes CASSSGAAANYGYTF. The V gene is TRBV7-8, the J gene TRBJ1-2; perhaps TRBD1 as D (5 bases). CDR1 and CDR2 (germline): SGHVS, FQNEAQ. The CDR3 length is 15 residues. The germline V and J ends were trimmed by 4 bases and 0 bases, with 12 bases remaining between them.

The chain recombines TRBV5-4 with TRBJ2-7; 7 bases are a match to TRBD2. Per the germline V gene, CDR1 is SGHNT and CDR2 is YYREEE (reference sequence). The CDR3 totals 14 residues. V shed 4 bases, J shed 4 bases, and the junction held 8 bases outside the gene matches. CDR3 bases: TGTGCCAGCAGCCCGGACTCCGGGGGGTACGAGCAGTACTTC. It codes for CASSPDSGGYEQYF. Using reference TRBV5-4 and TRBJ2-7 for the parts outside the CDR3, the full variable domain is ETGVTQSPTHLIKTRGQQVTLRCSSQSGHNTVSWYQQALGQGPQFIFQYYREEENGRGNFPPRFSGLQFPNYSSELNVNALELDDSALYLCASSPDSGGYEQYFGPGTRLTVT.

This clonotype was seen ten or more times. The chain couples TRBV3-1 to TRBJ1-1, with a tentative D call TRBD1 (5 bases). V was pared by 7 bases and J by 4 bases, with 13 bases between. Per germline, CDR1 LGHDT and CDR2 YNNKEL (reference sequence). The CDR3 is 13 amino acids. Written as DNA, the CDR3 is TGTGCCAGCAAATGGGTCGGGGGCACTGAAGCTTTCTTT. Amino acids: CASKWVGGTEAFF.

This clonotype was seen more than once but under ten times. CDR3 amino acids: CSALAGGLWEQYF. The CDR3 DNA sequence: TGCAGTGCTCTAGCGGGTGGGCTTTGGGAGCAGTACTTC. V gene TRBV20-1 combines with J gene TRBJ2-7, with 8 bases identical to TRBD2. The CDR3 consists of 13 residues. CDR1 and CDR2 (germline): DFQATT, SNEGSKA (reference sequence). V gave up 5 bases and J gave up 7 bases; unmatched junction bases: 10.

V usage is TRBV7-8 and J usage is TRBJ2-7; 9 bases map to TRBD1. V dropped 5 bases and J dropped 3; count of bases not matched to a gene: 8. Germline V gene data show CDR1 as SGHVS and CDR2 as FQNEAQ. CDR3 size: 15 residues. The CDR3 here is CASSLNRDRDYEQYF. The CDR3 coding sequence is TGTGCCAGCAGCCTTAACCGGGACAGGGACTACGAGCAGTACTTC.

J is TRBJ2-1 and V is TRBV10-1, with a possible D match to TRBD2 (6 bases). The V end lost 6 bases, the J end lost 2 bases, and 14 bases lay between the germline ends. There are 15 residues in the CDR3. CDR1 is WNHNN, CDR2 SYGVQD, per germline (reference sequence). DNA for the CDR3: TGCGCCAGCAGGACGGAGGGAATCACCTACAATGAGCAGTTCTTC. Translated: CASRTEGITYNEQFF.

There are many counts of this clonotype. The J gene is TRBJ2-7, the V gene TRBV5-5, with D hard to call. V was clipped by 3 bases and J by 5 bases, with 15 bases between them. Per the germline V gene, CDR1 is SGHKS and CDR2 is YYEKEE (reference sequence). The CDR3 sequence is 14 residues long. CDR3 in amino acids: CASSYPRMGHEQYF. CDR3 nucleotide sequence: TGTGCCAGCAGCTACCCCCGTATGGGCCACGAGCAGTACTTC.

The J gene is TRBJ2-3, the V gene TRBV20-1; maybe TRBD2 (6 bases). V dropped 6 bases and J dropped 1 base, with 14 bases sitting between them. From germline, CDR1 is DFQATT and CDR2 SNEGSKA (reference sequence). The CDR3 has 14 residues. DNA of the CDR3: TGCAGTGCACCGCATAGCGGCGGCACAGATACGCAGTATTTT. Translating it yields CSAPHSGGTDTQYF.